Each of the 30 T cell receptor beta chains below was sequenced from the same sample in a study of T cell responses to AZD1222 COVID-19 vaccine. Generated by immunoSEQ multiplex PCR, the TCRdb table keeps only in-frame clones and is missing some. This sample has around 150,000 clones; roughly 85% occur once, and the top ten carry 7.9%. Sequences were derived from peripheral blood, sampled 28 days after the second dose of the MenACWY control vaccine. The receptors here all came from an adult who received the MenACWY meningococcal vaccine as a control.

The chain is built from TRBV7-2 and TRBJ2-5, with D perhaps matching TRBD1 (6 bases). Germline V gene data show CDR1 as SGHTA and CDR2 as FQGNSA. The CDR3 runs to 14 residues. Trimming pared 5 bases from V and 0 bases from J, leaving 10 bases between. The CDR3, as DNA: TGTGCCAGCAGCGTAGACAGGTACCAAGAGACCCAGTACTTC. Protein: CASSVDRYQETQYF. Complete variable domain (other parts from reference TRBV7-2 and TRBJ2-5): GAGVSQSPSNKVTEKGKDVELRCDPISGHTALYWYRQSLGQGLEFLIYFQGNSAPDKSGLPSDRFSAERTGGSVSTLTIQRTQQEDSAVYLCASSVDRYQETQYFGPGTRLLVL.

The gene calls are TRBV6-1 and TRBJ1-4; 8 bases align to TRBD1. Germline V CDR1 and CDR2: MNHNS, SASEGT. The CDR3 contains 18 residues. After removal of 2 bases from V and 8 bases from J, the junction contained 16 bases not matched to a gene. The CDR3, as DNA: TGTGCCAGCAGTGAAAGGGACAGGAACGCGATAAGATGGGAAAAACTGTTTTTT. Amino acid sequence: CASSERDRNAIRWEKLFF.

The rearrangement uses TRBV5-8 and TRBJ2-2; TRBD1 aligns across 9 bases. The CDR3 runs 14 residues. Germline loops: CDR1 SGHTS, CDR2 YDEGEE. Germline trimming cut 2 bases from V and 5 bases from J; bases unmatched to any gene: 1. The CDR3 spells CASSLDRGTGELFF. The CDR3 region has the DNA TGTGCCAGCAGCTTAGACAGGGGGACCGGGGAGCTGTTTTTT. Using reference TRBV5-8 and TRBJ2-2 for the parts outside the CDR3, the full variable domain is EAGVTQSPTHLIKTRGQQATLRCSPISGHTSVYWYQQALGLGLQFLLWYDEGEERNRGNFPPRFSGRQFPNYSSELNVNALELEDSALYLCASSLDRGTGELFFGEGSRLTVL.

The chain couples TRBV12-3 or TRBV12-4 to TRBJ1-1, with 9 bases lining up with TRBD1. Germline trimming cut 6 bases from V and 6 bases from J; bases unmatched to any gene: 2. The CDR3 is 12 residues long. The CDR3 region is CASRRDRAEAFF. DNA of the CDR3: TGTGCCAGCAGAAGGGACAGGGCTGAAGCTTTCTTT.

The rearrangement joins TRBV6-5 to TRBJ1-1, with 10 bases lining up with TRBD1. V lost 5 bases to trimming and J lost 4 bases; unmatched junction nucleotides: 4. The CDR3 contains 14 residues. Germline CDR1 and CDR2: MNHEY and SVGAGI. CDR3 nucleotide sequence: TGTGCCAGCAGTCCGACAGGGGGCGGCACTGAAGCTTTCTTT. Amino acids: CASSPTGGGTEAFF.

V is TRBV24-1 and J is TRBJ2-2; TRBD2 might be the D (6 bases). Germline CDR1 reads KGHDR; CDR2 reads SFDVKD. There are 15 residues in the CDR3. V lost 3 bases and J lost 5, with 12 bases in between. The CDR3, as DNA: TGTGCCACCAGTGATCCCGGGGGTAGTACCGGGGAGCTGTTTTTT. Amino acids: CATSDPGGSTGELFF.

CDR3 region: CASNGQQVYEQYV. In DNA, the CDR3 is TGTGCCAGCAACGGACAGCAAGTCTACGAGCAGTACGTC. The chain couples TRBV6-5 to TRBJ2-7; weak D call: TRBD1 (6 bases). V lost 7 bases and J lost 3, with 13 bases in between. Germline V gives CDR1 MNHEY, CDR2 SVGAGI. CDR3 size: 13 residues.

V usage is TRBV19 and J usage is TRBJ1-4, with D perhaps TRBD1 (5 bases). The CDR3 contains 16 residues. CDR1 is LNHDA and CDR2 is SQIVND in the germline V gene (reference sequence). V was shortened by 6 bases and J by 5 bases, with 19 bases between the two germline ends. CDR3 amino acids: CASSQETRQLNEKLFF. In DNA, the CDR3 is TGTGCCAGTAGCCAAGAGACCCGACAGTTAAATGAAAAACTGTTTTTT.

The chain links TRBV6-5 to TRBJ2-1, with 7 bases aligning to TRBD2. The CDR3 contains 12 residues. Germline V CDR1 and CDR2: MNHEY, SVGAGI. Trimming removed 7 bases from V and 7 bases from J; junction bases left unmatched: 4. In nucleotides, the CDR3 is TGTGCCAGCAACCCCGGGGGGAATGAGCAGTTCTTC. Encoded protein: CASNPGGNEQFF.

The chain has TRBV25-1 and TRBJ2-4, with D hard to call. Trimming shortened V by 1 base and J by 8 bases, and 15 bases separated the two germline ends. Per germline, CDR1 MGHDK and CDR2 SYGVNS. The CDR3 covers 15 residues. CDR3 protein: CASSESMKLGDIQYF. The CDR3, as DNA: TGTGCCAGCAGTGAATCCATGAAGCTTGGGGACATTCAGTACTTC.

CDR3 DNA sequence: TGTGCCAGCAGCTCCGACAGGGGGGGGAACACTGAAGCTTTCTTT. This translates into CASSSDRGGNTEAFF. The chain employs TRBV7-9 and TRBJ1-1, with TRBD1 matching 9 bases. Germline V gene data show CDR1 as SEHNR and CDR2 as FQNEAQ (reference sequence). With V trimmed by 4 bases and J by 1 base, 4 bases remained unmatched. The CDR3 is made up of 15 amino acids.

In this sample, this clone turned up once. This chain links TRBV4-3 with TRBJ1-2; 11 bases are shared with TRBD1. The ends lost 4 bases at V and 4 bases at J; junction bases unmatched: 5. This CDR3 region has 15 residues. Germline CDR1 reads LGHNA; CDR2 reads YSLEER. CDR3 residues: CASSPWGTGGYGYTF. DNA of the CDR3: TGCGCCAGCAGCCCGTGGGGGACAGGGGGCTATGGCTACACCTTC.

The V call is TRBV5-5, the J call TRBJ1-2; maybe TRBD1 (6 bases). Trimming took 5 bases from V and 5 from J, leaving 13 bases between them. CDR3 size: 13 residues. Per the germline V gene, CDR1 is SGHKS and CDR2 is YYEKEE (reference sequence). CDR3 sequence: CASSPQGLYGYTF. For the CDR3, the DNA is TGTGCCAGCAGTCCACAGGGCTTATATGGCTACACCTTC.

As regards this clone: This clone may be a read error of a much larger clone one base away. The chain has TRBV9 and TRBJ1-1; no clear D. Germline CDR1 SGDLS, CDR2 YYNGEE. The CDR3 is made up of 13 amino acids. V lost 0 bases and J 1 base, leaving 4 bases between the germline ends. The CDR3 spells CASSVEGNTEAFF. CDR3 DNA: TGTGCCAGCAGCGTAGAGGGGAACACTGAAGCTTTCTTT.

V and J are TRBV6-1 and TRBJ2-5; 8 bases are shared with TRBD1. Trimming removed 5 bases from V and 4 bases from J; junction bases left unmatched: 9. The CDR3 runs 15 residues. Per germline, CDR1 MNHNS and CDR2 SASEGT. The CDR3 bases are TGTGCCAGCAGTTCAGGGGGCTTTCCTGCAGAGACCCAGTACTTC. This translates into CASSSGGFPAETQYF.

This clone was counted a few times. At one end, the junction sequence differs from germline, possibly due to a read error. V and J are TRBV20-1 and TRBJ1-5; D remains ambiguous. The CDR3 runs 14 residues. CDR1 and CDR2 from the germline V gene are DFQATT and SNEGSKA (reference sequence). CDR3 sequence reads: CSASPRTSDQPQHF. The DNA of the CDR3 is TGCAGTGCTAGTCCCAGGACTAGCGATCAGCCCCAGCATTTT.

The chain is built from TRBV27 and TRBJ2-3; perhaps TRBD2 as D (7 bases). In germline, CDR1 is MNHEY, CDR2 SMNVEV (reference sequence). CDR3 length: 13 amino acids. Trimming took 5 bases from V and 8 from J, leaving 14 bases between them. CDR3 amino acids: CASSGGGGVTQYF. As DNA, the CDR3 is TGTGCCAGCAGTGGGGGAGGGGGAGTTACGCAGTATTTT.

The chain is built from TRBV5-4 and TRBJ2-1; the match to TRBD2 covers 9 bases. This CDR3 has 17 amino acids. CDR1 and CDR2 from the germline V gene are SGHNT and YYREEE (reference sequence). The junction had 11 bases not matched to a gene; V was cut back by 1 base and J by 6 bases. The CDR3 here is CASSLPTSGQLANEQFF. Written as DNA, the CDR3 is TGTGCCAGCAGCTTGCCGACTAGCGGTCAACTCGCCAATGAGCAGTTCTTC.

This chain links TRBV5-1 with TRBJ1-1, with 7 bases identical to TRBD1. With 6 bases clipped from V and 1 base from J, the junction kept 3 bases outside the gene matches. CDR1 and CDR2 from the germline V gene are SGHRS and YFSETQ. The CDR3 loop spans 13 amino acids. The CDR3 nucleotides are TGCGCCAGCACGGGACAGCCGAACACTGAAGCTTTCTTT. Its protein product is CASTGQPNTEAFF.

This clone has a count of ten or more. J is TRBJ2-1 and V is TRBV12-5; 11 bases are shared with TRBD2. Germline CDR1 reads LGHNT; CDR2 reads FRNRAP. V lost 3 bases, J lost 6 bases, and 4 bases stayed unmatched. This CDR3 contains 15 residues. CDR3 protein: CASGFGTSGVNEQFF. DNA for the CDR3: TGTGCTAGTGGTTTTGGGACTAGCGGAGTCAATGAGCAGTTCTTC.

This chain links TRBV18 with TRBJ1-2; no definite D call. The CDR3 has 17 amino acids. Germline V lookup: CDR1 KGHSH, CDR2 LQKENI. Trimming left V 3 bases short and J 5 bases short, with 22 bases between. The CDR3 DNA reads TGTGCCAGCTCACCGCCTCGTACCGACCGGGTATTTTATGGCTACACCTTC. Translating it yields CASSPPRTDRVFYGYTF.

The rearrangement uses TRBV7-9 and TRBJ1-1, with TRBD1 as a possible D gene (6 bases). This CDR3 spans 14 amino acids. The V end was cut by 5 bases, the J end by 11 bases, with 21 bases between. Germline CDR1 reads SEHNR; CDR2 reads FQNEAQ (reference sequence). CDR3 sequence reads: CASSPDLSQGSAFF. The CDR3 nucleotides are TGTGCCAGCAGCCCCGATCTTTCTCAGGGGTCGGCTTTCTTT.

J is TRBJ2-3 and V is TRBV5-1, with a possible D match to TRBD1 (5 bases). V lost 0 bases and J 6 bases, leaving 11 bases between the germline ends. The CDR3 contains 14 residues. Germline assignment: CDR1 SGHRS and CDR2 YFSETQ. The CDR3 region has the DNA TGCGCCAGCAGCTTGGTCAGGGTAGAGGATACGCAGTATTTT. This translates into CASSLVRVEDTQYF.

The genes are TRBV15 and TRBJ1-5; 7 positions match TRBD1. V trimming: 0 bases; J trimming: 0 bases; junction bases outside the gene matches: 14. Germline V gene sequence: CDR1 LNHNV, CDR2 YYDKDF (reference sequence). This CDR3 is built from 20 residues. CDR3 residues: CATSREGQQIDTYSNQPQHF. The CDR3 nucleotides read TGTGCCACCAGCAGAGAGGGACAGCAAATCGATACCTATAGCAATCAGCCCCAGCATTTT. The whole variable domain, filled in from reference TRBV15 and TRBJ1-5, reads DAMVIQNPRYQVTQFGKPVTLSCSQTLNHNVMYWYQQKSSQAPKLLFHYYDKDFNNEADTPDNFQSRRPNTSFCFLDIRSPGLGDTAMYLCATSREGQQIDTYSNQPQHFGDGTRLSIL.

This chain uses TRBV6-4 with TRBJ2-7; 8 bases match TRBD1. Per germline, CDR1 MRHNA and CDR2 SNTAGT. The J segment lost 5 bases and the V segment lost 0 bases, leaving 15 bases of the junction unmatched. This CDR3 region has 18 residues. This CDR3 reads CASSDSGSYRDRQDEQYF. The CDR3 DNA is TGTGCCAGCAGTGACTCGGGATCGTACCGGGACAGGCAGGACGAGCAGTACTTC.

The rearrangement joins TRBV28 to TRBJ1-5; 8 bases line up with TRBD1. Germline V gene lookup returns CDR1 MDHEN and CDR2 SYDVKM. V was pared by 3 bases and J by 1 base, with 5 bases of the junction left unmatched. The CDR3 has 16 amino acids. CDR3 coding DNA: TGTGCCAGCAGTTTGGCAGGGGGCGGGAGCAATCAGCCCCAGCATTTT. This gives the protein CASSLAGGGSNQPQHF.

The CDR3: CAISVGQVNSPLHF. The CDR3 DNA reads TGTGCCATCAGTGTTGGGCAGGTTAATTCACCCCTCCACTTT. This chain uses TRBV10-3 with TRBJ1-6; D gene unclear. Germline V gene sequence: CDR1 ENHRY, CDR2 SYGVKD. V lost 4 bases and J 6 bases, leaving 10 bases between the germline ends. CDR3 length: 14 amino acids.

The V and J genes are TRBV11-3 and TRBJ1-1, with TRBD1 matching over 7 bases. Unmatched junction bases numbered 14, after V lost 5 bases and J lost 5 bases. The germline CDR1 and CDR2 sequences are SGHNT and YENEEA. There are 16 residues in the CDR3. CDR3 region: CASSPLDRWGQTEAFF. The CDR3 region has the DNA TGTGCCAGCAGCCCATTGGACAGGTGGGGGCAGACTGAAGCTTTCTTT.

CDR3 region: CASSSTGNSNQPQHF. The CDR3 nucleotides are TGTGCCAGCAGCTCGACGGGGAATAGCAATCAGCCCCAGCATTTT. The V and J genes are TRBV7-9 and TRBJ1-5; D not certain. The germline gives CDR1 SEHNR, CDR2 FQNEAQ (reference sequence). The V and J ends lost 4 bases and 0 bases respectively, with 10 bases between them. The CDR3 has 15 amino acids.

The genes are TRBV5-1 and TRBJ1-1; D gene uncertain. The CDR3 is 14 amino acids. The V gene lost 0 bases and the J gene lost 9 bases, with 15 bases spanning the gap. The germline V gene has CDR1 SGHRS and CDR2 YFSETQ. The CDR3, as DNA: TGCGCCAGCAGCTTGGCCTTGGCTGATGGACAAGCTTTCTTT. Amino acid sequence: CASSLALADGQAFF.